These 9 T cell receptor beta chains were sequenced from one sample in a study of regulatory T cells in long-lasting Graves disease. Construction of the TCR beta libraries employed iRepertoire HTBI primers in conjunction with Arm-PCR of CDR3 regions. TCRdb passed the multiplex PCR reads through MiXCR, listing each CDR3 protein once. There are about 660,000 distinct CDR3 sequences in the sample; 25% to 35% occur only once, and about 40% lies in the top ten. Stated time point: persistent/refractory GD, antithyroid drugs over 5 years with positive TRAb. PBMC RNA served as the TCR library source. Sequenced here: peripheral blood mononuclear cells (PBMCs), sampled when the disease was refractory, from a patient treated with antithyroid drugs. The receptors were gathered from a female donor with Graves disease.

The V call is TRBV28, the J call TRBJ1-3; D call uncertain. The CDR3 consists of 15 residues. Between the trimmed V and J ends, which lost 5 bases and 1 base, there was a span of 12 bases. Germline V lookup: CDR1 MDHEN, CDR2 SYDVKM. Here the CDR3 reads CASSPRTRSGNTIYF. In DNA form, the CDR3 reads TGTGCCAGCAGTCCCAGGACTCGATCTGGAAACACCATATATTTT. The full variable domain, completed using reference TRBV28 and TRBJ1-3, is DVKVTQSSRYLVKRTGEKVFLECVQDMDHENMFWYRQDPGLGLRLIYFSYDVKMKEKGDIPEGYSVSREKKERFSLILESASTNQTSMYLCASSPRTRSGNTIYFGEGSWLTVV.

The rearrangement links TRBV11-2 to TRBJ1-2, with D unresolved. The CDR3 has 15 residues. The germline gives CDR1 SGHAT, CDR2 FQNNGV. Trimming left V 4 bases short and J 4 bases short, with 16 bases between. DNA for the CDR3: TGTGCCAGCAGCTCCGGACCGAAGTTTAGCTATGGCTACACCTTC. The encoded protein is CASSSGPKFSYGYTF.

In this sample, this clonotype turned up a few times. This rearrangement joins TRBV12-3 or TRBV12-4 to TRBJ1-1; D is ambiguous. V shed 7 bases and J shed 2 bases, with 11 bases lying between them. CDR3 length: 13 amino acids. The CDR3 DNA follows: TGTGCCAGCACCTCCTCCAGAAACACTGAAGCTTTCTTT. It specifies CASTSSRNTEAFF.

This clonotype was counted a few times. This chain connects TRBV3-1 to TRBJ2-7; 8 nucleotides match TRBD1. Germline CDR1 LGHDT, CDR2 YNNKEL (reference sequence). V lost 4 bases, J lost 2 bases, and 7 bases stayed unmatched. This CDR3 has 15 residues. CDR3 region: CASSPPGQATYEQYF. The CDR3 DNA follows: TGTGCCAGCAGCCCGCCGGGACAGGCAACCTACGAGCAGTACTTC.

The chain couples TRBV6-2 or TRBV6-3 to TRBJ1-1, with 7 nucleotides matching TRBD1. The J segment lost 1 base and the V segment lost 2 bases, leaving 10 bases of the junction unmatched. This CDR3 has 17 residues. The germline gives CDR1 MNHEY, CDR2 SVGEGT. CDR3 residues: CASSYPLGQSRNTEAFF. The CDR3 bases are TGTGCCAGCAGTTACCCACTGGGACAGTCAAGGAACACTGAAGCTTTCTTT.

J is TRBJ1-2 and V is TRBV13; 12 nucleotides align to TRBD1. Germline V CDR1 and CDR2: PRHDT, FYEKMQ (reference sequence). The CDR3 totals 17 residues. V was pared by 5 bases and J by 8 bases, with 15 bases of the junction left unmatched. CDR3 in amino acids: CASSLPGTGGFIWGYTF. Written as DNA, the CDR3 is TGTGCCAGCAGCCTCCCCGGGACAGGGGGCTTTATTTGGGGCTACACCTTC.

The J gene is TRBJ1-2, the V gene TRBV20-1, with TRBD1 as a possible D gene (6 bases). V was trimmed by 1 base and J by 4 bases, leaving 16 bases between them. This CDR3 region has 15 residues. From germline, CDR1 is DFQATT and CDR2 SNEGSKA (reference sequence). CDR3 protein: CSARATGSRGYGYTF. The CDR3 DNA follows: TGCAGTGCTAGAGCCACAGGGTCTAGGGGCTATGGCTACACCTTC.

Notes on this clonotype: Here the CDR3 omits its conserved ending phenylalanine or tryptophan, so a read error is the likely source. J is TRBJ1-3 and V is TRBV20-1; D gene ambiguous. V lost 4 bases, J lost 0 bases, and 4 bases lay in between. This CDR3 comprises 12 residues. Germline V gene sequence: CDR1 DFQATT, CDR2 SNEGSKA (reference sequence). The CDR3 DNA is TGCAGTGCTACGGGCTCTGGAAACACCATATATCTT. Its translation: CSATGSGNTIYL.

The chain couples TRBV28 to TRBJ2-5, with TRBD2 identical over 10 bases. The CDR3 is made up of 16 amino acids. Trimming removed 4 bases from V and 5 bases from J; junction bases left unmatched: 10. Germline CDR1 and CDR2: MDHEN and SYDVKM. The chain's CDR3 is CASSSQGIAGGETQYF. The CDR3 bases are TGTGCCAGCAGTTCCCAGGGGATAGCGGGAGGCGAGACCCAGTACTTC.